Shown below are 6 T cell receptor beta chains from a single sample sequenced in a study of shared clonotypes between healthy human individuals. CD45RO-negative CD8 cells positively selected for CCR7 made up the naive population, which excluded terminally differentiated effector memory CD45RA+ cells. The assay was immunoSEQ multiplex PCR, and TCRdb's table has in-frame clones only and misses some. This table has approximately 1.9 million clones, around 93% appearing once. Sequencing was performed on naive CD8+ T cells from PBMCs. These receptor sequences come from a young man in good health. Some clones in this sample may be carry-over from other donors' samples.

The J gene is TRBJ1-2, the V gene TRBV28, with a weak D call TRBD1 (6 bases). This CDR3 has 13 residues. From germline, CDR1 is MDHEN and CDR2 SYDVKM. V lost 3 bases to trimming and J lost 4 bases, with 9 bases between them. CDR3 amino acids: CASSFGQTYGYTF. CDR3 DNA: TGTGCCAGCAGTTTTGGACAGACCTATGGCTACACCTTC.

The J gene is TRBJ1-5, the V gene TRBV6-1; maybe TRBD1 (6 bases). Trimming shortened V by 6 bases and J by 5 bases, and 11 bases separated the two germline ends. CDR3 length equals 13 residues. Germline V gene lookup returns CDR1 MNHNS and CDR2 SASEGT. Here the CDR3 reads CASRNRVDQPQHF. Here the CDR3 DNA reads TGTGCCAGCAGGAACAGGGTTGATCAGCCCCAGCATTTT.

The chain uses TRBV2 and TRBJ2-7; possible D gene TRBD1, 9 bases. The ends were cut back, 8 bases at V and 1 base at J, with 18 bases in the middle. CDR3 length: 15 amino acids. In germline, CDR1 is SNHLY, CDR2 FYNNEI. The CDR3 here is CASRGGQGPSYEQYF. The CDR3 DNA is TGTGCCAGCCGGGGGGGACAGGGACCATCCTACGAGCAGTACTTC. The entire variable domain, with the rest obtained from reference TRBV2 and TRBJ2-7, is as follows: EPEVTQTPSHQVTQMGQEVILRCVPISNHLYFYWYRQILGQKVEFLVSFYNNEISEKSEIFDDQFSVERPDGSNFTLKIRSTKLEDSAMYFCASRGGQGPSYEQYFGPGTRLTVT.

The chain joins TRBV9 to TRBJ2-7, with TRBD2 matching 8 bases. This CDR3 has 15 residues. The germline V gene encodes CDR1 SGDLS and CDR2 YYNGEE. J gave up 3 bases and V 6 bases, and 11 bases lay outside the gene matches. CDR3 region: CASTPGVAGIYEQYF. CDR3 DNA: TGTGCCAGCACCCCCGGGGTAGCGGGGATCTACGAGCAGTACTTC.

This chain uses TRBV7-9 with TRBJ2-7; D is ambiguous. This CDR3 has 15 residues. V lost 4 bases, J lost 0 bases, and 13 bases lay in between. Looked up from germline, CDR1 is SEHNR and CDR2 is FQNEAQ (reference sequence). The CDR3 DNA sequence: TGTGCCAGCAGCTCGACACCACCGAGCTCCTACGAGCAGTACTTC. This encodes CASSSTPPSSYEQYF. Full variable domain (rest looked up from reference TRBV7-9 and TRBJ2-7): DTGVSQNPRHKITKRGQNVTFRCDPISEHNRLYWYRQTLGQGPEFLTYFQNEAQLEKSRLLSDRFSAERPKGSFSTLEIQRTEQGDSAMYLCASSSTPPSSYEQYFGPGTRLTVT.

This sequence joins TRBV18 and TRBJ2-1; 8 bases match TRBD1. V shed 3 bases, J shed 4 bases, and the junction held 8 bases outside the gene matches. From germline, CDR1 is KGHSH and CDR2 LQKENI. CDR3 length equals 16 residues. The CDR3 protein is CASSPSTGGLYNEQFF. CDR3 nucleotides: TGTGCCAGCTCACCCAGTACAGGGGGTCTTTACAATGAGCAGTTCTTC.